This T cell receptor (beta chain) derives from a study of cytomegalovirus exposure and HLA in healthy donors. Whole-study results and caveats: It was reported that the classifier diagnosed cytomegalovirus status with high specificity and sensitivity in both the original and validation cohorts. Near-uniform donor sequencing depth was presumed by presence/absence analyses. Most TCR sequences were seen very rarely across donors, but some public TCRs occurred in many.

Remarks on this clone: Its cognate antigen is unknown.

Donors had nominal health at sampling but likely had unrecorded immune exposures. The PCR contained 60 Vbeta and 13 Jbeta primers. TCRdb's table, derived via immunoSEQ multiplex PCR, lists solely in-frame clones and lacks some. This sample has some 80,000 clones, with about 84% found just once. This sequence was found in a man aged 40-49 years in good health and CMV-seronegative. Sequenced sample: PBMCs.

The CDR3 bases are TGTGCCAGCAGCTTTACAGGGCTAGCCACTGAAGCTTTCTTT. It is translated as CASSFTGLATEAFF. The chain joins TRBV7-8 to TRBJ1-1, with D possibly being TRBD1 (6 bases). Looked up from germline, CDR1 is SGHVS and CDR2 is FQNEAQ. V was clipped by 3 bases and J by 4 bases, with 12 bases between them. The CDR3 is 14 amino acids.